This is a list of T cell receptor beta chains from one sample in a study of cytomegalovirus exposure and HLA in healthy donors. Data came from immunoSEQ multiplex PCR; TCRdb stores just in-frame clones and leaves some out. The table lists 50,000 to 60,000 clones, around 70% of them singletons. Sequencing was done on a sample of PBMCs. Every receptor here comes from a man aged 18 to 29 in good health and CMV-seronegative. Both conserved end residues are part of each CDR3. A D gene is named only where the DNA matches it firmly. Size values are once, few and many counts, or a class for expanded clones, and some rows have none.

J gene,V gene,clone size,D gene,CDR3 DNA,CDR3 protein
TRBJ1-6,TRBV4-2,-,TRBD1,TGTGCCAGCAGCCCAGGACAGGGGGGCGATTCACCCCTCCACTTT,CASSPGQGGDSPLHF
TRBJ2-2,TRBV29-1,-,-,TGCAGCGCCGGCAGGGCGAACACCGGGGAGCTGTTTTTT,CSAGRANTGELFF
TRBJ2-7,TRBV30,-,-,TGTGCCTGGAGTGTAAGCGTTACCTACGAGCAGTACTTC,CAWSVSVTYEQYF
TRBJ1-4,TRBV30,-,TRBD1,TGTGCCTCGGGGACAGGGGTATCCGGGGAAAAACTGTTTTTT,CASGTGVSGEKLFF
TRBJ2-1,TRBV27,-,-,TGTGCCACCGCTTCGGGGTTGAATGAGCAGTTCTTC,CATASGLNEQFF
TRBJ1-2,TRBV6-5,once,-,TGTGCCAGCAGTTACGGTGCAGGGAACTATGGCTACACCTTC,CASSYGAGNYGYTF
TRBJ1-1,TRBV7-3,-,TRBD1,TGTGCCAGCAGCAAGACAGGGGTGGGCACTGAAGCTTTCTTT,CASSKTGVGTEAFF
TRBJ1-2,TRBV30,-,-,TGCGGTCGGCGGGGGGGAAGTGGTGGCTACACCTTC,CGRRGGSGGYTF
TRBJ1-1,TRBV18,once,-,TGTGCCAGCTCACCACCCCTAAGTCAGAACACTGAAGCTTTCTTT,CASSPPLSQNTEAFF
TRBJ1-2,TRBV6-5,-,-,TGTGCCAGCAGTTCCCCCGCAGGGTTATATGGCTACACCTTC,CASSSPAGLYGYTF
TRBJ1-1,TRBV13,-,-,TGTGCCAGCAGCTCTTCGAGGAACACTGAAGCTTTCTTT,CASSSSRNTEAFF
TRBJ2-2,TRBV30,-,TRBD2,TGTGCCTGGCAGGGAGGGCCGAACACCGGGGAGCTGTTTTTT,CAWQGGPNTGELFF
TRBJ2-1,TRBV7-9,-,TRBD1,TGTGCCAGCAGCCAGGGGGAGAGCTCCTACAATGAGCAGTTCTTC,CASSQGESSYNEQFF
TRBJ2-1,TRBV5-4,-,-,TGTGCCAGCAGCTTGGGCCCGGGTGGGAATGAGCAGTTCTTC,CASSLGPGGNEQFF
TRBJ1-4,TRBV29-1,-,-,TGCAGCGTTTCACAGGGACGGCCTAATGAAAAACTGTTTTTT,CSVSQGRPNEKLFF
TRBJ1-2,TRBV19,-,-,TGTGCCAGTTTGGGGGGGCGGGCCTATGGCTACACCTTC,CASLGGRAYGYTF
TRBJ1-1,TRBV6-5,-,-,TGTGCCAGCAGTTCTCAGGGTAGTGAAGCTTTCTTT,CASSSQGSEAFF
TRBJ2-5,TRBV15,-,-,TGTGCCACCAGCGTCGGGACACCTATAGGGACCCAGTACTTC,CATSVGTPIGTQYF
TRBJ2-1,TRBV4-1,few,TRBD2,TGCGCCAGCAGCCAAGAAATAGCGGGAGCCTACAATGAGCAGTTCTTC,CASSQEIAGAYNEQFF
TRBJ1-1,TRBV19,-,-,TGTGCCAGTAGTACCTCAGACAGTCAGAAAGCTTTCTTT,CASSTSDSQKAFF
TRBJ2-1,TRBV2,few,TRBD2,TGTGCCAGCAAGTCTTTAGCGGGAGGATTTGGTGAGCAGTTCTTC,CASKSLAGGFGEQFF
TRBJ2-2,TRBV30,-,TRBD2,TGTGCCTGGAGTGTACGGGCTAGCGGGAGGGTTAACACCGGGGAGCTGTTTTTT,CAWSVRASGRVNTGELFF
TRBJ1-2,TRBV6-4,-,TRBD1,TGTGCCAGCAGTGACTCGGGGACAGGGGTTGGCTACACCTTC,CASSDSGTGVGYTF
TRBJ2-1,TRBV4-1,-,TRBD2,TGCGCCAGCAGCCAAGAGAGACTAGCGGGAGCCGTATATGAGCAGTTCTTC,CASSQERLAGAVYEQFF
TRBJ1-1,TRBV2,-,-,TGTGCCAGCAGCGGACAGCCGCGCACTGAAGCTTTCTTT,CASSGQPRTEAFF
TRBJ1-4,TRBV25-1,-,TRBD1,TGTGCCAGCAGTGGGGGACAGGGGATCGTGGAAAAACTGTTTTTT,CASSGGQGIVEKLFF
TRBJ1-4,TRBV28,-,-,TGTGCCAGCAGTGGACTTGCGGCTAATGAAAAACTGTTTTTT,CASSGLAANEKLFF
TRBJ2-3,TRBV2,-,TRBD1,TGTGCCAGCAGGGAACAGGGGCTTAGCACAGATACGCAGTATTTT,CASREQGLSTDTQYF
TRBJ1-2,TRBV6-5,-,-,TGTGCCAGCAGTTACTCAAGAGGCCCGATCTATGGCTACACCTTC,CASSYSRGPIYGYTF
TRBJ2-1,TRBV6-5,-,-,TGTGCCAGCAGCCCGTCCGGCAATGAGCAGTTCTTC,CASSPSGNEQFF
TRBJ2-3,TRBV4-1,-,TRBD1,TGCGCCAGCAGCCAAGGTTACGGGACAGGAAACACAGATACGCAGTATTTT,CASSQGYGTGNTDTQYF
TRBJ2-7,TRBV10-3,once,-,TGTGCCATCAGTGAGCAAGCTAGCCGGTCCTACGAGCAGTACTTC,CAISEQASRSYEQYF
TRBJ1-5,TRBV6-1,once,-,TGTGCCAGCAGTGAGTCGTGGAGGAGCAATCAGCCCCAGCATTTT,CASSESWRSNQPQHF
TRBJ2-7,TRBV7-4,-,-,TGTGCCAGCAGCTCCGCACGGGAATCGTGGGAGCAGTACTTC,CASSSARESWEQYF
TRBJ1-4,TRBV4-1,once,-,TGCGCCAGCAGCCAAGCCGAAACAGGTCGTCTAGGGGAAAAACTGTTTTTT,CASSQAETGRLGEKLFF
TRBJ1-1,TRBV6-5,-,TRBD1,TGTGCCAGCAGTGCTCGGACAGGGTATGAAGCTTTCTTT,CASSARTGYEAFF
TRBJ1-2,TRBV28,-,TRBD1,TGTGCCAGCAGTTTGGGGACAGGGGGCCATGGCTACACCTTC,CASSLGTGGHGYTF
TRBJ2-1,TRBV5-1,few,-,TGCGCCAGCAGCTTGGTTCAGGTGTTCGTCAATGAGCAGTTCTTC,CASSLVQVFVNEQFF
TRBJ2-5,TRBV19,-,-,TGTGCCAGTAGTATCACCGGGAGACCAGAGACCCAGTACTTC,CASSITGRPETQYF
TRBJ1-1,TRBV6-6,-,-,TGTGCCAGCAGTCGGAACACTGAAGCTTTCTTT,CASSRNTEAFF
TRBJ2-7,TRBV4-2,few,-,TGTGCCAGCAGCCAAGCAGCCGGGGGAGACGACGAGCAGTACTTC,CASSQAAGGDDEQYF
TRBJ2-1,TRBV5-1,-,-,TGCGCCAGCAGCTTGGGGTTCGACAGGCTGGGGAACAATGAGCAGTTCTTC,CASSLGFDRLGNNEQFF
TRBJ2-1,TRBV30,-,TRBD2,TGTGCCTGGAGTGTACAGGCGGGAGGGGGCGTTGAGCAGTTCTTC,CAWSVQAGGGVEQFF
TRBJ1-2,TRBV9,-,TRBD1,TGTGCCAGCAGCCCCAGTGGGACAGGGGGTGGTGGCTACACCTTC,CASSPSGTGGGGYTF
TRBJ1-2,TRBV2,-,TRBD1,TGTGCCAGCAAGGACAGGGGAGGTGGCTACACCTTC,CASKDRGGGYTF
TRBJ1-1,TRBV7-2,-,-,TGTGCCAGCAGCTCCTGGGCTCACACTGAAGCTTTCTTT,CASSSWAHTEAFF
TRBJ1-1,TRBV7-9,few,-,TGTGCCAGCAGCCCCCTGTTCGCTGAAGCTTTCTTT,CASSPLFAEAFF
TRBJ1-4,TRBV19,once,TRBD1,TGTGCCAGTAGTATGGGACAGGGCGCTGAAAAACTGTTTTTT,CASSMGQGAEKLFF
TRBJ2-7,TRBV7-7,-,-,TGTGCTAGCAGCTTAGAATACGGGAACGCCTACGAGCAGTACTTC,CASSLEYGNAYEQYF
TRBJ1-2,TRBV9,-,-,TGTGCCAGCACAGATTCGGACAGCAGGCAATACGGCTACACCTTC,CASTDSDSRQYGYTF
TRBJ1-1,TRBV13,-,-,TGTGCCAGCAGCCTTCCCCTAGAGCGGATTGAAGCTTTCTTT,CASSLPLERIEAFF
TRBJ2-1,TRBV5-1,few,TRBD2,TGCGCCAGCAGCGTGCGGGGGACCTACAATGAGCAGTTCTTC,CASSVRGTYNEQFF
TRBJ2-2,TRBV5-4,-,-,TGTGCCAGCAGCCGCCCGGGTGTGTCGGCCGGGGAGCTGTTTTTT,CASSRPGVSAGELFF
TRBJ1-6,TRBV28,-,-,TGTGCCAGCAGTTTATACAGCAATAATTCACCCCTCCACTTT,CASSLYSNNSPLHF
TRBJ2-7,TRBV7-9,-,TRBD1,TGTGCCAGCAGCCCCAAAGAAGGGACAGGGATAAGGTACGAGCAGTACTTC,CASSPKEGTGIRYEQYF
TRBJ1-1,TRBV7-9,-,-,TGTGCCAGCAGCCACAAAAACACTGAAGCTTTCTTT,CASSHKNTEAFF
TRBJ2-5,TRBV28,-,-,TGTGCCAGCAGTCGCCGGCGGGGAGAAGAGACCCAGTACTTC,CASSRRRGEETQYF